This TCR beta chain was observed in a study of T-cell reconstitution after alpha-beta-depleted transplantation in children. This CDR3 region has 14 residues. V gave up 6 bases and J gave up 5 bases; unmatched junction bases: 6. The V gene's germline CDR1 is MNHNS and CDR2 SASEGT. This clonotype was observed a handful of times. The authors prepared the TCRbeta library with unique molecular identifiers. TCRdb processed the PCR reads anew with MiXCR; each CDR3 protein has one entry. Among a few hundred thousand distinct CDR3 sequences, roughly 10% were seen once, and the ten largest hold approximately 5%.

The clonotype was recovered from a human donor who donated a stem cell graft to a child with acute myeloid leukemia. The V gene is TRBV6-1, the J gene TRBJ2-2; 7 nucleotides line up with TRBD1. The material was PBMCs from the stem cell graft donor, obtained from the stem cell graft. For the CDR3, the DNA is TGTGCCAGCAGGATGGTACAGGGGACCGGGGAGCTGTTTTTT. This codes for CASRMVQGTGELFF.